This entry lists 11 T cell receptor beta chains sequenced from one sample in a study of T cell changes during pregnancy in multiple sclerosis. Generated by immunoSEQ multiplex PCR, the TCRdb table keeps only in-frame clones and is missing some. The sample includes under 45,000 clones, roughly 90% seen only once; the top ten take more than 0.95%. The sample was CD4+ T cells from peripheral blood mononuclear cells, taken in the second trimester of pregnancy. Every receptor here comes from a female donor with multiple sclerosis, enrolled in a pregnancy study.

This clone was observed a handful of times. The V and J genes are TRBV19 and TRBJ2-4; 7 bases are shared with TRBD1. This CDR3 spans 15 amino acids. The junction had 11 bases not matched to a gene; V was cut back by 5 bases and J by 7 bases. Germline V gives CDR1 LNHDA, CDR2 SQIVND (reference sequence). The CDR3 DNA reads TGTGCCAGTAGTTCTCTGACAGGGCTGTTGAACATTCAGTACTTC. This gives the protein CASSSLTGLLNIQYF.

The V gene is TRBV6-1, the J gene TRBJ2-1, with 9 positions matching TRBD2. Germline V gene lookup returns CDR1 MNHNS and CDR2 SASEGT. The CDR3 length is 14 residues. Trimming took 8 bases from V and 5 from J; bases not matched to a gene: 7. The CDR3, as DNA: TGTGCCAGCTGGGATAGCGGGAGACACAATGAGCAGTTCTTC. It codes for CASWDSGRHNEQFF.

This chain links TRBV5-1 with TRBJ2-1; D is perhaps TRBD2 (6 bases). V lost 0 bases and J lost 8, with 18 bases in between. The CDR3 length is 16 residues. CDR1 is SGHRS, CDR2 YFSETQ, per germline. CDR3 sequence reads: CASSLGRVKYSYEQFF. The DNA for the CDR3 is TGCGCCAGCAGCTTGGGGAGGGTAAAGTATAGCTATGAGCAGTTCTTC.

This chain links TRBV7-8 with TRBJ2-1; 10 positions agree with TRBD2. Germline V lookup: CDR1 SGHVS, CDR2 FQNEAQ. The CDR3 has 19 amino acids. V trimming: 5 bases; J trimming: 0 bases; junction bases outside the gene matches: 13. CDR3: CASSDLTIRLAGSYNEQFF. The CDR3 DNA sequence: TGTGCCAGCAGCGATCTTACCATCAGACTAGCGGGCTCCTACAATGAGCAGTTCTTC.

The genes are TRBV5-1 and TRBJ2-7; D might be TRBD2 (7 bases). The ends were cut back, 4 bases at V and 2 bases at J, with 16 bases in the middle. The CDR3 runs to 15 residues. Germline lookup yields CDR1 SGHRS and CDR2 YFSETQ. The CDR3 region is CASSQEPGGPYEQYF. In DNA form, the CDR3 reads TGCGCCAGCAGCCAAGAACCGGGGGGCCCCTACGAGCAGTACTTC.

V gene TRBV11-2 combines with J gene TRBJ2-1; the match to TRBD2 covers 11 bases. The CDR3 consists of 19 residues. V was clipped by 2 bases and J by 0 bases; unmatched bases: 9. In germline, CDR1 is SGHAT, CDR2 FQNNGV. CDR3 sequence: CASSLSGTSGRSSYNEQFF. The CDR3 region has the DNA TGTGCCAGCAGCTTATCCGGGACTAGCGGTCGCAGCTCCTACAATGAGCAGTTCTTC.

The chain combines TRBV29-1 with TRBJ1-4, with unresolved D. This CDR3 is 13 amino acids long. Germline loops: CDR1 SQVTM, CDR2 ANQGSEA. The V end lost 8 bases, the J end lost 0 bases, and 10 bases lay between the germline ends. The CDR3 DNA sequence: TGCAGCACGGGGATTTCAACTAATGAAAAACTGTTTTTT. This sequence encodes CSTGISTNEKLFF.

This clone has just a few counts. CDR3 in amino acids: CASSSGGGEFNYGYTF. Written as DNA, the CDR3 is TGCGCCAGCAGCTCTGGAGGAGGGGAATTTAACTATGGCTACACCTTC. V is TRBV5-1 and J is TRBJ1-2; a weak D match, TRBD1 (5 bases). V was cut by 3 bases and J by 1 base, with 16 bases left in between. The germline V gene has CDR1 SGHRS and CDR2 YFSETQ. The CDR3 contains 16 residues.

V usage is TRBV4-2 and J usage is TRBJ2-1; TRBD2 aligns across 9 bases. The CDR3 spans 15 residues. Germline V gene lookup returns CDR1 LGHNA and CDR2 YNFKEQ. The junction had 4 bases not matched to a gene; V was cut back by 3 bases and J by 4 bases. This CDR3 is CASSQGLAQYNEQFF. The CDR3 bases are TGTGCCAGCAGCCAGGGACTAGCCCAATACAATGAGCAGTTCTTC.

In this sample, this clone turned up once. This chain links TRBV9 with TRBJ2-2, with 11 bases that match TRBD2. With V trimmed by 4 bases and J by 4 bases, 6 bases remained unmatched. CDR1 SGDLS and CDR2 YYNGEE come from the germline V gene. This CDR3 comprises 16 residues. CDR3 region: CASSPRTSGPTGELFF. As DNA, the CDR3 is TGTGCCAGCAGCCCGCGGACTAGCGGGCCCACCGGGGAGCTGTTTTTT.

The CDR3 sequence: CASPQKGEGPSTDTQYF. CDR3 DNA sequence: TGTGCCAGCCCCCAAAAGGGGGAGGGCCCGAGCACAGATACGCAGTATTTT. This chain connects TRBV5-4 to TRBJ2-3, with D possibly TRBD2 on 7 matching bases. The germline V gene has CDR1 SGHNT and CDR2 YYREEE (reference sequence). The CDR3 length is 17 residues. V was trimmed by 7 bases and J by 0 bases, leaving 21 bases between them.